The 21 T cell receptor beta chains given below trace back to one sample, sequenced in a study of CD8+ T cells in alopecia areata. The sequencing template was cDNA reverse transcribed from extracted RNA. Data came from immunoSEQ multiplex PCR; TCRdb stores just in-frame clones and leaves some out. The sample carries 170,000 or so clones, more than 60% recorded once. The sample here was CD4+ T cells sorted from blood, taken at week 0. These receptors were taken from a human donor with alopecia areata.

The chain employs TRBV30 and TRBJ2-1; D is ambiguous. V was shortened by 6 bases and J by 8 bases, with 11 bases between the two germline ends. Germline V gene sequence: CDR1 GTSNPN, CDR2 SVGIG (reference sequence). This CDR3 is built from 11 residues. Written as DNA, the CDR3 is TGTGCCTGTCTGGGGAACTATGAGCAGTTCTTC. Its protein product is CACLGNYEQFF.

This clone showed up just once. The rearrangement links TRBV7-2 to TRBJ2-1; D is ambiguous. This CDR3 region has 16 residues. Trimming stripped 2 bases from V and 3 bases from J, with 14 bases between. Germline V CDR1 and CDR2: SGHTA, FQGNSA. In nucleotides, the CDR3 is TGTGCCAGCAGCTTACTCCGAACGTCCTTCTACAATGAGCAGTTCTTC. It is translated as CASSLLRTSFYNEQFF.

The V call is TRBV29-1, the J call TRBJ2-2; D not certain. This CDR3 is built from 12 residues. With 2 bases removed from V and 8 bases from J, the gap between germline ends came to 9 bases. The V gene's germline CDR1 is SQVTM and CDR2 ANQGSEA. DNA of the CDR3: TGCAGCGTTGAATTGTCTTGGGGGGAGCTGTTTTTT. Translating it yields CSVELSWGELFF.

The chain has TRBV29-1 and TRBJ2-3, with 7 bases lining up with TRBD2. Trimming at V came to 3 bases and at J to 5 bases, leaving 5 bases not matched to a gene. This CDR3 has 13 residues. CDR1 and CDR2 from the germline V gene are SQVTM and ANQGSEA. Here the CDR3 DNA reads TGCAGCGTTGAGGGGCTAGCGGTAGATACGCAGTATTTT. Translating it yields CSVEGLAVDTQYF.

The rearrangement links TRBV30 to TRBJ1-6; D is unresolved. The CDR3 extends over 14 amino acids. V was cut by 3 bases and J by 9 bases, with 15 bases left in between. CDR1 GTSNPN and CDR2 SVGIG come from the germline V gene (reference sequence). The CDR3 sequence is CAWRLGAEGSPLHF. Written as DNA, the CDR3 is TGTGCCTGGAGACTTGGAGCGGAAGGTTCACCCCTCCACTTT.

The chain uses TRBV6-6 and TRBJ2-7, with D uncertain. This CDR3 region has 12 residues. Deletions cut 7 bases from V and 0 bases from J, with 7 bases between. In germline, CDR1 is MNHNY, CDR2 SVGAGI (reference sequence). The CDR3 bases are TGTGCCAGCAAAGGCAGCTCCTACGAGCAGTACTTC. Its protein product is CASKGSSYEQYF.

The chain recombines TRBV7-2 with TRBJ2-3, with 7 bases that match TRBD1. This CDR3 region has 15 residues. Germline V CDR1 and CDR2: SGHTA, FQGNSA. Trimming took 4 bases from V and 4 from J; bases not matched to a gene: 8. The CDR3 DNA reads TGTGCCAGCAGCTCGACAGGGAATGTGGCAGATACGCAGTATTTT. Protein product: CASSSTGNVADTQYF. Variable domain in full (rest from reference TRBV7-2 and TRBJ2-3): GAGVSQSPSNKVTEKGKDVELRCDPISGHTALYWYRQSLGQGLEFLIYFQGNSAPDKSGLPSDRFSAERTGGSVSTLTIQRTQQEDSAVYLCASSSTGNVADTQYFGPGTRLTVL.

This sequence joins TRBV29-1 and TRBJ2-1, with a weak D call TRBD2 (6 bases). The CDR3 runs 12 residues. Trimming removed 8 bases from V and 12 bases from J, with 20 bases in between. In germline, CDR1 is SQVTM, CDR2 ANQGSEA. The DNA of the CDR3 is TGCAGCTTGGACCAGGGTACCGGGGGGCAGTTCTTC. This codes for CSLDQGTGGQFF.

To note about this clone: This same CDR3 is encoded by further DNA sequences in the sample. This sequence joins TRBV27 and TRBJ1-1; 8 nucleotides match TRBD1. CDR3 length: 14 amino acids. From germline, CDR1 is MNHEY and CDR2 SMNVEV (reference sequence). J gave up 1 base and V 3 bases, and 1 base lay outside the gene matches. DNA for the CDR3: TGTGCCAGCAGTTTGGGACAGGCGAACACTGAAGCTTTCTTT. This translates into CASSLGQANTEAFF.

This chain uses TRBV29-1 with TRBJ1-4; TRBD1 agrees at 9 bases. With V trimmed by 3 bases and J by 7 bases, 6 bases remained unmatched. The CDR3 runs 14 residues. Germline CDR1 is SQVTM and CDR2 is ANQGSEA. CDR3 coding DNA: TGCAGCGTTGACGGTGGGACAGGGATTGAAAAACTGTTTTTT. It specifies CSVDGGTGIEKLFF.

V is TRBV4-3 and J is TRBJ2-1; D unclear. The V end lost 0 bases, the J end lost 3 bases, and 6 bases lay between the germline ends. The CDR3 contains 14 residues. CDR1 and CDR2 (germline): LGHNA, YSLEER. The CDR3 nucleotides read TGCGCCAGCAGCCAAGAGACTCTCTACAATGAGCAGTTCTTC. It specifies CASSQETLYNEQFF.

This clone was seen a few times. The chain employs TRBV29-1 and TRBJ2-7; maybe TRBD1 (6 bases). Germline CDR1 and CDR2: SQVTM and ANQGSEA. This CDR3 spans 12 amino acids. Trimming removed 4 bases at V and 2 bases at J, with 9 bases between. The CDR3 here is CSVADSPYEQYF. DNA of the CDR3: TGCAGCGTTGCGGACAGTCCCTACGAGCAGTACTTC.

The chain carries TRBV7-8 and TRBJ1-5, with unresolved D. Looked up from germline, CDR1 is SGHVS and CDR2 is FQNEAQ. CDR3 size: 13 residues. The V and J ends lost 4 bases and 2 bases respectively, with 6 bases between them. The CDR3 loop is CASSSGGNQPQHF. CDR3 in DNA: TGTGCCAGCAGCTCGGGTGGCAATCAGCCCCAGCATTTT.

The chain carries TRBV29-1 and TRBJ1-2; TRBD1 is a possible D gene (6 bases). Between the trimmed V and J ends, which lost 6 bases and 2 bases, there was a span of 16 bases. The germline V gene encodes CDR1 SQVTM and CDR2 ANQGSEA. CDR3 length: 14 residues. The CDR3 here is CSVHSGAENYGYTF. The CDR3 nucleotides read TGCAGCGTCCATTCAGGGGCCGAGAACTATGGCTACACCTTC.

CDR3 residues: CASSLLGQGHEQYF. The CDR3 DNA is TGTGCCAGCAGCTTACTGGGACAGGGTCACGAGCAGTACTTC. This chain joins TRBV7-9 and TRBJ2-7; 9 bases are a match to TRBD1. The germline V gene has CDR1 SEHNR and CDR2 FQNEAQ (reference sequence). Losses at the gene ends were 2 bases for V and 5 bases for J; bases not matched to a gene: 4. This CDR3 contains 14 residues.

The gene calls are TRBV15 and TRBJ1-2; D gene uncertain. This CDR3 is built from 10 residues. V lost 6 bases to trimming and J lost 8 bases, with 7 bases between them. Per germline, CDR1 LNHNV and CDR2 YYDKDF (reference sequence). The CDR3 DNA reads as TGTGCCACCAGTGAGGGAGGCTACACCTTC. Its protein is CATSEGGYTF.

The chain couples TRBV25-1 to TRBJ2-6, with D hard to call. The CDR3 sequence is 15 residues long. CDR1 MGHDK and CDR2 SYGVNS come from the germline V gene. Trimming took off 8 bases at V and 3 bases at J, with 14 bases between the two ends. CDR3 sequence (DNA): TGTGCCAGCTCCACCCCGATTGGTGGGGCCAACGTCCTGACTTTC. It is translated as CASSTPIGGANVLTF.

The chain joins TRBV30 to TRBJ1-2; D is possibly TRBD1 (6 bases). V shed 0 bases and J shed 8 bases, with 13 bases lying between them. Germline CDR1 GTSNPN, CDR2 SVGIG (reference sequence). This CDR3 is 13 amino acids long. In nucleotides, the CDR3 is TGTGCCTGGAGTGTCGGGCAGGGGTCCGGCTACACCTTC. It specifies CAWSVGQGSGYTF.

CDR3 loop: CSVEESPHAGAQYF. As DNA, the CDR3 is TGCAGCGTTGAAGAGTCCCCCCACGCGGGGGCCCAGTACTTC. This chain connects TRBV29-1 to TRBJ2-7; D may be TRBD2 (7 bases). The CDR3 loop spans 14 amino acids. The ends were cut back, 0 bases at V and 10 bases at J, with 19 bases in the middle. Germline CDR1 SQVTM, CDR2 ANQGSEA.

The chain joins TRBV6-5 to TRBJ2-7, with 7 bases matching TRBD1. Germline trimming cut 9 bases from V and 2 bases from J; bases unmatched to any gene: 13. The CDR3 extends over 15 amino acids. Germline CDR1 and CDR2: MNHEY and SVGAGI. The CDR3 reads CASKLSGTAPYEQYF. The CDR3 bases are TGTGCCAGTAAACTATCCGGGACAGCGCCCTACGAGCAGTACTTC.

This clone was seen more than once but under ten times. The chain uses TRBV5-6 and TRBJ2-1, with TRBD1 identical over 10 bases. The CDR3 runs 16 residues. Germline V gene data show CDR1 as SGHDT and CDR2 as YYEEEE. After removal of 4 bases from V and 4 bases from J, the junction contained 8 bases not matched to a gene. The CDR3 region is CASSPLGTGDYNEQFF. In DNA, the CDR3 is TGTGCCAGCAGCCCCCTCGGGACAGGGGATTACAATGAGCAGTTCTTC. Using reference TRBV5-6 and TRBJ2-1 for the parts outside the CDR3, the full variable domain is DAGVTQSPTHLIKTRGQQVTLRCSPKSGHDTVSWYQQALGQGPQFIFQYYEEEERQRGNFPDRFSGHQFPNYSSELNVNALLLGDSALYLCASSPLGTGDYNEQFFGPGTRLTVL.